The 6 T cell receptor beta chains below all came from one sample that was sequenced in a study of T cells in Graves' hyperthyroidism and ophthalmopathy. TCR beta CDR3 region amplification was performed from RNA transcripts. The HTBI primer set was used in a first-round RT-PCR of the TCR CDR3. TCRdb itself ran the multiplex PCR reads through MiXCR, one entry per CDR3 protein. This sample yields about 300,000 distinct CDR3 sequences, of which roughly 19% are seen a single time; less than 45% belongs to the top ten. The specimen was blood. These receptors were taken from a man aged 45-65 years with Graves' ophthalmopathy.

This clonotype showed up just a few times. The rearrangement joins TRBV27 to TRBJ2-1, with D possibly being TRBD2 (6 bases). The V end lost 3 bases, the J end lost 7 bases, and 13 bases lay between the germline ends. CDR1 MNHEY and CDR2 SMNVEV come from the germline V gene (reference sequence). The CDR3 covers 14 residues. CDR3 protein: CASSFGGTLNEQFF. The CDR3, as DNA: TGTGCCAGCAGTTTCGGCGGGACTCTAAATGAGCAGTTCTTC.

This clonotype was picked up many times. V usage is TRBV2 and J usage is TRBJ2-1; no clear D. The CDR3 is made up of 13 amino acids. V gave up 6 bases and J gave up 6 bases, with 12 bases separating them. The V gene's germline CDR1 is SNHLY and CDR2 FYNNEI. The CDR3 is CASRLSFINEQFF. The CDR3 DNA reads as TGTGCCAGCAGGTTGAGTTTCATCAATGAGCAGTTCTTC.

This clonotype turned up a few times. J is TRBJ1-2 and V is TRBV20-1; 9 bases align to TRBD1. The CDR3 is 14 residues long. Germline V gene sequence: CDR1 DFQATT, CDR2 SNEGSKA (reference sequence). V gave up 8 bases and J gave up 4 bases; unmatched junction bases: 11. CDR3 amino acids: CSLPGQGGSYGYTF. The CDR3 coding sequence is TGCAGTTTACCGGGACAGGGCGGTAGCTATGGCTACACCTTC.

This clonotype has at least ten counts. V is TRBV27 and J is TRBJ2-6, with 9 bases that match TRBD2. The V segment lost 8 bases and the J segment 1 base; nucleotides outside the gene matches: 15. The CDR3 covers 19 residues. Germline CDR1 reads MNHEY; CDR2 reads SMNVEV (reference sequence). The CDR3 spells CASGSHSGRRESGANVLTF. DNA for the CDR3: TGTGCCAGCGGGTCACACAGCGGGAGGCGAGAATCTGGGGCCAACGTCCTGACTTTC. The full variable domain, its missing parts supplied by reference TRBV27 and TRBJ2-6, is EAQVTQNPRYLITVTGKKLTVTCSQNMNHEYMSWYRQDPGLGLRQIYYSMNVEVTDKGDVPEGYKVSRKEKRNFPLILESPSPNQTSLYFCASGSHSGRRESGANVLTFGAGSRLTVL.

This chain joins TRBV18 and TRBJ2-1; 7 bases are a match to TRBD2. This CDR3 contains 20 residues. The junction had 23 bases not matched to a gene; V was cut back by 4 bases and J by 5 bases. Germline lookup yields CDR1 KGHSH and CDR2 LQKENI. The CDR3 spells CASSLGKRDYRPPWNNEQFF. CDR3 nucleotide sequence: TGTGCCAGCTCACTGGGTAAACGGGACTATAGACCCCCCTGGAACAATGAGCAGTTCTTC.

This clonotype was seen at least ten times. This chain joins TRBV20-1 and TRBJ2-3, with D unclear. CDR1 DFQATT and CDR2 SNEGSKA come from the germline V gene (reference sequence). This CDR3 spans 13 amino acids. V was clipped by 3 bases and J by 0 bases, with 7 bases between them. The CDR3 here is CSASYGSTDTQYF. Written as DNA, the CDR3 is TGCAGTGCTAGTTACGGGAGCACAGATACGCAGTATTTT.